The clone carrying this T cell receptor beta chain was seen at least ten times. TCRdb analysed the RT-PCR reads with MiXCR anew, one entry per CDR3 protein. The table records more than 600,000 distinct CDR3 sequences, approximately 15% of them present only once. Germline V gene lookup returns CDR1 MNHNY and CDR2 SVGAGI (reference sequence). The V and J ends lost 6 bases and 2 bases respectively, with 31 bases between them. The CDR3 contains 21 residues. The sequence derives from a female donor in good health, serving as a healthy control. The specimen sequenced was memory CD4+ T cells from blood. The rearrangement links TRBV6-6 to TRBJ2-2; D call uncertain. Written as DNA, the CDR3 is TGTGCCAGCAGAGCCCTTGGGGTTAGGGCTACCCCCACCCGAAACACCGGGGAGCTGTTTTTT. It yields the protein CASRALGVRATPTRNTGELFF.